The 16 T cell receptor beta chains below all came from one sample that was sequenced in a study of CD4 T cells in relation to SARS-CoV-2 and coronaviruses. Unexposed donor CD4+ T cells date from 2011-2018, before the COVID-19 pandemic. The cells were cultured for 10 days before CD4+ T cells were isolated. Produced via immunoSEQ multiplex PCR; TCRdb's table is partial and in-frame only. This repertoire shows about 15,000 clones, 75% to 85% found once; its top ten account for 18%. These receptors have no identified antigens. The sample was CD4+ T cells from PBMCs, cultured in vitro. The receptors come from a human donor in good health.

The chain employs TRBV6-5 and TRBJ2-3, with D perhaps matching TRBD2 (6 bases). The V gene's germline CDR1 is MNHEY and CDR2 SVGAGI. There are 13 residues in the CDR3. Trimming took 6 bases from V and 6 from J, leaving 13 bases between them. CDR3 nucleotides: TGTGCCAGCAGGGGCGGGGTTGCGGATACGCAGTATTTT. It specifies CASRGGVADTQYF.

The chain links TRBV30 to TRBJ2-7; tentatively, D is TRBD2 (7 bases). The V gene lost 3 bases and the J gene lost 3 bases, with 15 bases spanning the gap. The germline CDR1 and CDR2 sequences are GTSNPN and SVGIG (reference sequence). The CDR3 extends over 14 amino acids. In DNA form, the CDR3 reads TGTGCCTGGAGCGCGGGGGCCAGGGGCTACGAGCAGTACTTC. This gives the protein CAWSAGARGYEQYF.

The chain employs TRBV7-6 and TRBJ2-5; D may be TRBD2 (6 bases). The germline CDR1 and CDR2 sequences are SGHVS and FNYEAQ. V was clipped by 0 bases and J by 2 bases, with 10 bases between them. The CDR3 length is 15 residues. The CDR3 reads CASSLASGTQETQYF. CDR3 DNA sequence: TGTGCCAGCAGCTTAGCTAGCGGAACTCAAGAGACCCAGTACTTC.

This chain connects TRBV7-8 to TRBJ2-1; 10 nucleotides match TRBD2. Per the germline V gene, CDR1 is SGHVS and CDR2 is FQNEAQ. The trim removed 6 bases at V and 5 bases at J, leaving 7 bases unmatched. This CDR3 has 15 residues. Written as DNA, the CDR3 is TGTGCCAGCAGGCAAGCGGGAGGGCCCAACAATGAGCAGTTCTTC. It encodes CASRQAGGPNNEQFF.

The chain links TRBV12-3 or TRBV12-4 to TRBJ2-4; 7 bases fit TRBD2. The V segment lost 5 bases and the J segment 6 bases; nucleotides outside the gene matches: 4. The CDR3 extends over 13 amino acids. CDR3 DNA sequence: TGTGCCAGCAGTCCGACTAGCAGAAACATTCAGTACTTC. It encodes CASSPTSRNIQYF.

The rearrangement links TRBV29-1 to TRBJ2-1, with D maybe TRBD2 (6 bases). The CDR3 has 17 residues. CDR1 and CDR2 from the germline V gene are SQVTM and ANQGSEA. Trimming cost V 3 bases and J 0 bases, with 18 bases left between them. CDR3 nucleotide sequence: TGCAGCGTTGATCGTGTGGAGGGACTGGGCTCCTACAATGAGCAGTTCTTC. Protein sequence: CSVDRVEGLGSYNEQFF.

The J gene is TRBJ2-1, the V gene TRBV2; unclear D gene. Germline V lookup: CDR1 SNHLY, CDR2 FYNNEI. The CDR3 extends over 11 amino acids. Trimming stripped 1 base from V and 5 bases from J, with 0 bases between. The CDR3, as DNA: TGTGCCAGCAGTGAAGACAATGAGCAGTTCTTC. Translated, it gives CASSEDNEQFF.

The chain uses TRBV18 and TRBJ2-2, with 7 bases aligning to TRBD1. Germline V gene data show CDR1 as KGHSH and CDR2 as LQKENI. The CDR3 covers 16 residues. Unmatched junction bases numbered 10, after V lost 3 bases and J lost 6 bases. CDR3 bases: TGTGCCAGCTCACCGACAGGGCAGAACATTGCCGGGGAGCTGTTTTTT. It specifies CASSPTGQNIAGELFF.

CDR3 residues: CASRIRGSSYNEQFF. The CDR3 bases are TGTGCCAGCAGAATCCGGGGTAGCTCCTACAATGAGCAGTTCTTC. The chain recombines TRBV27 with TRBJ2-1; perhaps TRBD2 as D (5 bases). The CDR3 contains 15 residues. Trimming shortened V by 6 bases and J by 0 bases, and 12 bases separated the two germline ends. Per the germline V gene, CDR1 is MNHEY and CDR2 is SMNVEV (reference sequence).

The chain carries TRBV11-2 and TRBJ2-1; D possibly uses TRBD1 or TRBD2 (5 bases each). From germline, CDR1 is SGHAT and CDR2 FQNNGV. This CDR3 has 11 amino acids. V was cut by 8 bases and J by 8 bases, with 10 bases left in between. The CDR3 is CASWRGDEQFF. The CDR3 DNA is TGTGCCAGCTGGCGAGGGGATGAGCAGTTCTTC.

The chain uses TRBV19 and TRBJ1-4; the match to TRBD1 covers 8 bases. Unmatched junction bases numbered 3, after V lost 8 bases and J lost 4 bases. In germline, CDR1 is LNHDA, CDR2 SQIVND (reference sequence). This CDR3 has 13 residues. The CDR3 bases are TGTGCCAGTGGGACAGGTCATAATGAAAAACTGTTTTTT. This translates into CASGTGHNEKLFF.

The chain is built from TRBV28 and TRBJ1-1, with D perhaps TRBD1 (6 bases). Germline V gene lookup returns CDR1 MDHEN and CDR2 SYDVKM. The V end lost 6 bases, the J end lost 1 base, and 15 bases lay between the germline ends. This CDR3 spans 15 amino acids. The CDR3 loop reads CASRPFRGTNTEAFF. The CDR3 DNA follows: TGTGCCAGCAGACCATTCAGGGGAACGAACACTGAAGCTTTCTTT. Supplemented by reference TRBV28 and TRBJ1-1, the full variable domain reads DVKVTQSSRYLVKRTGEKVFLECVQDMDHENMFWYRQDPGLGLRLIYFSYDVKMKEKGDIPEGYSVSREKKERFSLILESASTNQTSMYLCASRPFRGTNTEAFFGQGTRLTVV.

The gene calls are TRBV7-8 and TRBJ2-5, with 7 positions matching TRBD2. Germline assignment: CDR1 SGHVS and CDR2 FQNEAQ. CDR3 size: 17 residues. V was pared by 5 bases and J by 1 base, with 13 bases of the junction left unmatched. CDR3 sequence: CASSPQRASGAQETQYF. As DNA, the CDR3 is TGTGCCAGCAGCCCTCAACGGGCTAGCGGAGCCCAAGAGACCCAGTACTTC.

The chain carries TRBV6-5 and TRBJ2-7; D unresolved. The CDR3 is 14 amino acids. V lost 5 bases, J lost 0 bases, and 11 bases lay in between. CDR1 is MNHEY and CDR2 is SVGAGI in the germline V gene. This CDR3 is CASSTETGSYEQYF. CDR3 sequence (DNA): TGTGCCAGCAGTACAGAAACTGGCTCCTACGAGCAGTACTTC.

V usage is TRBV28 and J usage is TRBJ1-1, with D unresolved. This CDR3 is built from 13 residues. The V end was cut by 6 bases, the J end by 1 base, with 9 bases between. Per germline, CDR1 MDHEN and CDR2 SYDVKM. The CDR3: CASRSPANTEAFF. The CDR3 coding sequence is TGTGCCAGCAGGTCCCCAGCGAACACTGAAGCTTTCTTT.

V usage is TRBV27 and J usage is TRBJ2-5; 11 nucleotides agree with TRBD2. This CDR3 has 16 residues. V gave up 6 bases and J gave up 1 base; unmatched junction bases: 7. Germline CDR1 and CDR2: MNHEY and SMNVEV (reference sequence). CDR3 sequence (DNA): TGTGCCAGCAGCCCCGAACTAGCGGGAGCCCAAGAGACCCAGTACTTC. Translation: CASSPELAGAQETQYF.